The rows below give T cell receptor beta chains drawn from one sample of a study of cytomegalovirus exposure and HLA in healthy donors. The table came from immunoSEQ multiplex PCR; TCRdb's copy has only in-frame clones and leaves some out. This repertoire shows about 130,000 clones, about 74% found once; its top ten account for 5.8%. Sequencing was done on a sample of PBMCs. These receptor sequences come from a woman aged 45 to 65 in good health and CMV-seropositive. The CDR3 runs from the conserved cysteine through the conserved F or W. D genes are given only for firm matches. Some rows mark clone size as missing; the rest say once, few, many or name a class of expanded clone.

NA	TRBD1	TRBJ2-5	TRBV7-2	TGTGCCAGCAGCAAACAGGGGCGACAAGAGACCCAGTACTTC	CASSKQGRQETQYF
NA	NA	TRBJ1-1	TRBV6-5	TGTGCCAGCAGTTACGTCGGGGTCAGCTTAAACGAAGCTTTCTTT	CASSYVGVSLNEAFF
NA	NA	TRBJ2-7	TRBV6-1	TGTGCCAGCAATCTCATCAGCGTCTACGAGCAGTACTTC	CASNLISVYEQYF
once	TRBD1	TRBJ1-6	TRBV6-6	TGTGCCAGCACCCCGGGCAGGGGGCATCGCGATTCACCCCTCCACTTT	CASTPGRGHRDSPLHF
NA	NA	TRBJ1-5	TRBV2	TGTGCCAGCAGTGAACAGTTTCTGAGCAATCAGCCCCAGCATTTT	CASSEQFLSNQPQHF
NA	NA	TRBJ1-1	TRBV7-9	TGTGCCAGCAGCTTAGAGAGCATGAACACTGAAGCTTTCTTT	CASSLESMNTEAFF
few	TRBD1	TRBJ1-6	TRBV4-3	TGCGCCAGCAGCCCGACAGGGGATCCAAATTCACCCCTCCACTTT	CASSPTGDPNSPLHF
NA	TRBD2	TRBJ2-7	TRBV11-2	TGTGCCAGCAGCTTAAGCGGGGGCCAGTACGAGCAGTACTTC	CASSLSGGQYEQYF
NA	NA	TRBJ1-1	TRBV11-2	TGTGCCAGCAGCCAGAACGCGGGGGAAGCTTTCTTT	CASSQNAGEAFF
NA	NA	TRBJ2-3	TRBV9	TGTGCCAGCAGCGCCGGGACTAGCACAGATACGCAGTATTTT	CASSAGTSTDTQYF
NA	TRBD1	TRBJ2-7	TRBV2	TGTGCCAGGTCAAGACAGGGAGCCGGCGAGCAGTACTTC	CARSRQGAGEQYF
NA	NA	TRBJ1-2	TRBV6-5	TGTGCCAGCAGTTACACAGAAGCTAACTATGGCTACACCTTC	CASSYTEANYGYTF
NA	NA	TRBJ2-6	TRBV2	TGTGCCAGCACAGGGTATACTGGGGCCAACGTCCTGACTTTC	CASTGYTGANVLTF
NA	NA	TRBJ2-2	TRBV5-4	TGTGCCAGCAGCTTGGACTATACAGGGGAGCTGTTTTTT	CASSLDYTGELFF
NA	NA	TRBJ1-6	TRBV9	TGTGCCAGCAGCGTAGATCAGGGAAATTCACCCCTCCACTTT	CASSVDQGNSPLHF
NA	NA	TRBJ2-7	TRBV19	TGTGCCAGTAGGGCCGGGACATCAGAATACGAGCAGTACTTC	CASRAGTSEYEQYF